One and the same sample provided the 5 T cell receptor beta chains below, sequenced in a study of blood T cell repertoires in COVID-19. Sequencing was performed with immunoSEQ multiplex PCR; in TCRdb, only in-frame clones are kept and a portion is missing. Here the sample spans under 300,000 clones, 83% being singletons. What was sequenced was peripheral blood. The receptors derive from a woman in her fifties or sixties who had recovered from COVID-19.

This clone was seen only once. The V gene is TRBV4-3, the J gene TRBJ2-7, with TRBD1 matching over 10 bases. The CDR3 has 16 amino acids. CDR1 is LGHNA, CDR2 YSLEER, per germline. Trimming removed 0 bases from V and 2 bases from J; junction bases left unmatched: 4. CDR3 sequence: CASSQDAGQGAYEQYF. The CDR3 coding sequence is TGCGCCAGCAGCCAAGATGCCGGACAGGGGGCCTACGAGCAGTACTTC.

This chain uses TRBV4-1 with TRBJ2-2, with 7 bases identical to TRBD1. V was pared by 0 bases and J by 6 bases, with 7 bases of the junction left unmatched. The germline gives CDR1 MGHRA, CDR2 YSYEKL. The CDR3 covers 16 residues. In nucleotides, the CDR3 is TGCGCCAGCAGCCAAGACACAGGGGTGGTGGCCGGGGAGCTGTTTTTT. As protein: CASSQDTGVVAGELFF.

A few counts support this clone. This chain joins TRBV5-6 and TRBJ2-7; perhaps TRBD2 as D (6 bases). Trimming took off 1 base at V and 3 bases at J, with 14 bases between the two ends. The CDR3 totals 15 residues. Germline CDR1 SGHDT, CDR2 YYEEEE. CDR3 sequence: CASSLLTRGNYEQYF. CDR3 bases: TGTGCCAGCAGCTTGTTGACGCGGGGTAACTACGAGCAGTACTTC.

This clone has only one observation. This chain links TRBV6-5 with TRBJ1-2; a possible D gene is TRBD1 (6 bases). Between the trimmed V and J ends, which lost 6 bases and 0 bases, there was a span of 14 bases. The CDR3 sequence is 15 residues long. In germline, CDR1 is MNHEY, CDR2 SVGAGI. CDR3 coding DNA: TGTGCCAGCAGGCAACAGGGAAAAACTAACTATGGCTACACCTTC. As protein: CASRQQGKTNYGYTF.

V and J are TRBV27 and TRBJ2-3; D perhaps matches TRBD1 (7 bases). Trimming took 5 bases from V and 2 from J, leaving 17 bases between them. The CDR3 totals 16 residues. Germline CDR1 MNHEY, CDR2 SMNVEV (reference sequence). CDR3 DNA sequence: TGTGCCAGCAGTGCTACGGGGGACAGCCTCACAGATACGCAGTATTTT. As protein: CASSATGDSLTDTQYF.